The 15 T cell receptor beta chains listed next were all sequenced from one sample in a study of T cell repertoires in cytomegalovirus infection. TCRdb processed the reads anew with MiXCR; each CDR3 protein has one entry. The table has some 300,000 distinct CDR3 sequences, roughly 15% seen once; the top ten hold 8.5% to 9%. The sequenced sample was PBMCs. These receptors all come from a human donor in good health (CMV status not recorded). Some clones in this sample may be carry-over from other donors' samples.

The rearrangement joins TRBV18 to TRBJ1-2, with 10 bases that match TRBD1. This CDR3 comprises 14 residues. Unmatched junction bases numbered 1, after V lost 3 bases and J lost 3 bases. Germline V gene sequence: CDR1 KGHSH, CDR2 LQKENI. CDR3 loop: CASSPGTGDYGYTF. The DNA for the CDR3 is TGTGCCAGCTCACCCGGGACAGGGGACTATGGCTACACCTTC.

This clonotype was picked up many times. The genes are TRBV7-2 and TRBJ2-4, with D possibly TRBD2 on 5 matching bases. This CDR3 has 16 residues. The germline V and J ends were trimmed by 5 bases and 3 bases, with 17 bases remaining between them. The V gene's germline CDR1 is SGHTA and CDR2 FQGNSA. The DNA for the CDR3 is TGTGCCAGCAGCCGGCAGGTGGAGACTATCAAAAACATTCAGTACTTC. Protein sequence: CASSRQVETIKNIQYF.

The rearrangement uses TRBV25-1 and TRBJ2-4, with 7 bases lining up with TRBD1. CDR3 length equals 17 residues. V dropped 5 bases and J dropped 3; count of bases not matched to a gene: 13. Germline values: CDR1 MGHDK, CDR2 SYGVNS. The CDR3 DNA reads TGTGCCAGCAGTCCCTTCGGACAGGAACTCCACAAAAACATTCAGTACTTC. It codes for CASSPFGQELHKNIQYF. Full variable domain (outside the CDR3, taken from reference TRBV25-1 and TRBJ2-4): EADIYQTPRYLVIGTGKKITLECSQTMGHDKMYWYQQDPGMELHLIHYSYGVNSTEKGDLSSESTVSRIRTEHFPLTLESARPSHTSQYLCASSPFGQELHKNIQYFGAGTRLSVL.

This CDR3 is CASRYGHLSYEQYF. The CDR3 DNA reads as TGTGCCAGCAGGTATGGACATCTCTCCTACGAGCAGTACTTC. The J gene is TRBJ2-7, the V gene TRBV6-1; D is perhaps TRBD1 (5 bases). CDR1 and CDR2 (germline): MNHNS, SASEGT. This CDR3 comprises 14 residues. Deletions cut 6 bases from V and 0 bases from J, with 12 bases between.

The chain is built from TRBV19 and TRBJ1-5, with D hard to call. CDR3 length equals 16 residues. CDR1 is LNHDA, CDR2 SQIVND, per germline (reference sequence). Trimming removed 3 bases from V and 4 bases from J, with 16 bases in between. CDR3 in DNA: TGTGCCAGTAGTATCCCCCGCAGTGTGGGGAATCAGCCCCAGCATTTT. Protein: CASSIPRSVGNQPQHF. The full variable domain, rest sourced from reference TRBV19 and TRBJ1-5, is DGGITQSPKYLFRKEGQNVTLSCEQNLNHDAMYWYRQDPGQGLRLIYYSQIVNDFQKGDIAEGYSVSREKKESFPLTVTSAQKNPTAFYLCASSIPRSVGNQPQHFGDGTRLSIL.

This chain connects TRBV28 to TRBJ1-1; 7 bases align to TRBD1. Germline values: CDR1 MDHEN, CDR2 SYDVKM. J lost 5 bases, V lost 4 bases, and 4 bases had no gene match. The CDR3 is 13 amino acids. The CDR3 protein is CASSSTGLTEAFF. CDR3 DNA: TGTGCCAGCAGTTCGACAGGGCTTACTGAAGCTTTCTTT.

This clonotype has a handful of counts. The chain has TRBV11-2 and TRBJ1-3; D gene unclear. This CDR3 contains 15 residues. Germline CDR1 SGHAT, CDR2 FQNNGV. Trimming shortened V by 4 bases and J by 1 base, and 11 bases separated the two germline ends. The CDR3 bases are TGTGCCAGCAGCTCCAACAAGGCGTCTGGAAACACCATATATTTT. This gives the protein CASSSNKASGNTIYF.

V gene TRBV7-3 combines with J gene TRBJ2-1; no reliable D call. With 0 bases removed from V and 5 bases from J, the gap between germline ends came to 8 bases. The CDR3 covers 14 residues. The germline gives CDR1 SGHTA, CDR2 FQGTGA. CDR3 protein: CASSLTAENNEQFF. The CDR3 nucleotides read TGTGCCAGCAGCTTAACCGCCGAAAACAATGAGCAGTTCTTC. Looking up the rest from reference TRBV7-3 and TRBJ2-1 gives the full variable domain: GAGVSQTPSNKVTEKGKYVELRCDPISGHTALYWYRQSLGQGPEFLIYFQGTGAADDSGLPNDRFFAVRPEGSVSTLKIQRTERGDSAVYLCASSLTAENNEQFFGPGTRLTVL.

This clonotype was detected many times. The CDR3 sequence: CASSPAGGFVEAFF. The CDR3 DNA reads TGTGCCAGCAGCCCAGCGGGTGGGTTCGTTGAAGCTTTCTTT. The V gene is TRBV7-8, the J gene TRBJ1-1; D call uncertain. The CDR3 length is 14 residues. The germline V gene encodes CDR1 SGHVS and CDR2 FQNEAQ. The germline V and J ends were trimmed by 5 bases and 7 bases, with 17 bases remaining between them.

This clonotype has just a few counts. The CDR3 loop is CASSIDNSGNTIYF. CDR3 DNA sequence: TGTGCCAGCAGTATCGACAACTCTGGAAACACCATATATTTT. The rearrangement uses TRBV12-3 or TRBV12-4 and TRBJ1-3; no reliable D call. There are 14 residues in the CDR3. Trimming cost V 5 bases and J 0 bases, with 8 bases left between them.

A few counts support this clonotype. The V gene is TRBV11-3, the J gene TRBJ2-2; no definite D call. V shed 5 bases and J shed 2 bases, with 3 bases lying between them. This CDR3 has 12 residues. Germline CDR1 reads SGHNT; CDR2 reads YENEEA. CDR3 region: CASSGNTGELFF. DNA of the CDR3: TGTGCCAGCAGCGGCAACACCGGGGAGCTGTTTTTT.

This clonotype was observed many times. As DNA, the CDR3 is TGTGCCAGCAGCTCCGACCCTAGCACAGATACGCAGTATTTT. Protein product: CASSSDPSTDTQYF. The chain is built from TRBV7-3 and TRBJ2-3; D not resolved. CDR3 length equals 14 residues. CDR1 is SGHTA and CDR2 is FQGTGA in the germline V gene. V was shortened by 4 bases and J by 0 bases, with 8 bases between the two germline ends.

The chain has TRBV20-1 and TRBJ2-5; D unclear. Looked up from germline, CDR1 is DFQATT and CDR2 is SNEGSKA (reference sequence). This CDR3 region has 12 residues. The CDR3: CRAGLSQETQYF. CDR3 nucleotides: TGCAGGGCCGGTCTTAGCCAAGAGACCCAGTACTTC.

The chain has TRBV2 and TRBJ2-3; D possibly uses TRBD1 or TRBD2 (5 bases each). The length of the CDR3 is 13 residues. V was trimmed by 7 bases and J by 3 bases, leaving 11 bases between them. Germline CDR1 and CDR2: SNHLY and FYNNEI. The CDR3 bases are TGTGCCAGCATGGGGGAGAGGACAGATACGCAGTATTTT. Protein sequence: CASMGERTDTQYF.

This clonotype was found a few times. CDR3 amino acids: CASSFSGLANNEQFF. The DNA of the CDR3 is TGTGCCAGCAGCTTCTCCGGACTAGCGAACAATGAGCAGTTCTTC. The V call is TRBV14, the J call TRBJ2-1; TRBD2 aligns across 9 bases. The CDR3 totals 15 residues. Germline CDR1 is SGHDN and CDR2 is FVKESK. After removal of 5 bases from V and 5 bases from J, the junction contained 7 bases not matched to a gene.